This T cell receptor (beta chain) was identified in a study of cytomegalovirus exposure and HLA in healthy donors (dated by TCRdb to the late 2010s). General notes on the study: In an earlier analysis of 587 of the donors, under 300 Gb of sequence data and 90 million to 130 million unique TCR beta sequences from 150 million to 200 million T cells were reported. A handful of DR-DQ haplotypes were handled as single units for association and clustering because linkage in the cohort was strong. The study aimed to test whether cataloging public T cell receptors could reveal signatures of past pathogen exposure. To decide whether each TCR beta V gene segment behaved as functional or pseudogenic, an earlier analysis of several hundred of the donors relied on high-throughput TCR beta sequencing. A later analysis re-analyzed previously published TCR beta repertoires from roughly 690 donors and added high-resolution HLA genotyping to study TCR occurrence patterns. In addition to the first cohort of 666 subjects, a separate validation cohort of approximately 130 different subjects was used. Among about 360 genotyped donors of the cohort, an average of about 240,000 unique TCR beta nucleotide sequences were sequenced per donor, roughly a sixth of them non-productive. Donor age, sex, ethnicity and CMV serostatus were compiled alongside the repertoire data. Approximately 300 gigabases of sequencing data and roughly 80 million unique TCR sequences made up an early release that covered several hundred HLA-typed donors. All discovery cohort repertoires had been generated using a single sequencing platform. High-throughput TCR immunosequencing, statistical association of individual TCRs with disease status, and machine learning were combined to predict cytomegalovirus infection status. HLA typing included class I and class II loci at four-digit resolution. The later analysis used no new phenotypic data to find candidate immune exposures, relying instead on TCR beta sequences and their occurrence across donors. Genome-wide SNP genotypes for about 55% of the roughly 670 donors were used in a later genetic analysis, which treated that subset as a discovery cohort. Of the roughly 400 genotyped donors, around 81% fell in the genetic ancestry cluster associated with self-reported Caucasian donors. The study used immunosequencing to profile the T cell repertoires of approximately 630 subjects and linked those repertoires to cytomegalovirus serostatus. The number of typed donors differed by locus: about 620-640 for A, B, C, DRB1 and DQB1; about 520 for DQA1; some 590 for DPA1; and some 430 for DPB1. The study at large found these results: In an earlier analysis of 500 to 650 of the donors, most TCR beta V segments appeared in productive rearrangements about 90% or about 30% of the time, broadly matching IMGT annotations. The classifier was reported to diagnose cytomegalovirus status with high specificity and sensitivity in both the original and validation cohorts. In a later analysis, the rate of TCR association differed among HLA loci, with DRB1 alleles having the most associated TCRs and HLA-C alleles having the fewest. According to a later genetic analysis, donors in an Asian-associated ancestry cluster had fewer N-insertions in productive TCRs than the approximately 650-donor mean. Some IMGT-functional V segments, including TRBV6-2 and TRBV6-3, could not be told apart with the 87-base-pair reads, so those segments were excluded. A later analysis found that most CMV-associated TCR beta chains appeared HLA-restricted, with HLA associations seemingly driven largely by CMV exposure. Immune exposure information for the cohort was limited to CMV serostatus. It was suggested by the authors that the approach could potentially be generalized to other disease states and immunological phenotypes. Assigning TCR associations to individual alleles was difficult when HLA alleles, especially DR and DQ, strongly co-occurred. The study listed 164 TCR beta chains as associated with cytomegalovirus. In a later genetic analysis, a missense DCLRE1C variant was associated with V-gene and J-gene trimming of TCR beta chains, and the association was replicated in an independent cohort. In vitro tests confirmed that a few of the cytomegalovirus-associated TCR beta chains recognize cytomegalovirus antigens. A further reported finding was that TCR beta sequences accurately predicted the HLA-A and HLA-B alleles for most subjects in the first cohort. Sequencing depth was assumed to be roughly uniform across donors in the presence/absence analyses, though that assumption may not hold. The sequencing pipeline was judged likely to have produced a cluster of highly shared sequence variants as a technical artifact. In a later analysis, HLA-associated TCR beta chains showed more clonal expansion and lower generation probabilities than non-associated chains that were equally common. Only TCR beta chains were sequenced in this cohort, and the absence of alpha or paired-chain data limited detectable features. According to a later analysis, parvovirus B19, influenza, CMV and Epstein-Barr virus appeared linked to several top co-occurrence clusters. In a later analysis, some 17,000 TCR beta sequences were associated with specific HLA alleles at a false discovery rate of 0.05. Correlated functional status among segregating V segments might reflect linkage disequilibrium, but an unknown experimental factor could not be ruled out. While some public TCRs were present in many individuals, most TCR sequences turned up only very rarely across donors. Because HLA typing was unavailable for some donors at each locus, only the typed subset was used in association tests. Because counts were too low, roughly 17 rarely observed V segments, including chromosome 9 orphons, were left out of the earlier analysis of some 640 of the donors.

The cohort comprised under 700 healthy bone marrow donors. At the time of sampling, all cohort members were nominally healthy, though unrecorded immune exposures were likely present. The donor was CMV seropositive and belonged to the group of 250 to 300 seropositive cohort members. Each donor provided a peripheral blood sample, and peripheral blood mononuclear cells were used for TCR beta sequencing. The Qiagen DNeasy Blood Extraction Kit was used to extract genomic DNA from the blood cell samples. The library relied on the immunoSEQ multiplex PCR assay. For the multiplex PCR, a mixture combining 60 forward primers for TCR Vbeta segments and 13 reverse primers for TCR Jbeta segments was used. A multiplex PCR assay on genomic DNA amplified the CDR3 region of rearranged TCR beta genes. On the Illumina HiSeq System, the amplified TCR beta libraries were sequenced as 87-base-pair reads. The study's own analysis went as follows. A later analysis counted some 74 million unique TCR beta chains across the approximately 700 repertoires, and 9 million to 14 million of these chains were shared by at least two donors. Raw reads were error-corrected and collapsed into unique sequences by a nearest-neighbor algorithm in which closely related sequences were merged to remove PCR and sequencing errors. CDR3 sequences were aligned to IMGT reference sequences to assign V, D and J gene segments. For a sequence to be retained, a match of at least six nucleotides was required to both a V gene segment and a J gene segment. Rearrangements were classified as productive when the CDR3 lacked stop codons and remained in frame with V and J, and all other rearrangements were classified as non-productive. CDR3 was defined according to IMGT convention as the region running from the second conserved V-encoded cysteine to the conserved J-encoded phenylalanine. The earlier analysis of a few hundred of the donors excluded any sequence lacking an unambiguous match to a single V gene segment. In an earlier analysis of 450 to 700 of the donors, V segments were called functional above 56.7% productive rearrangements and were called segregating when the between-donor standard deviation exceeded 5%. A statistical classification framework was developed to diagnose cytomegalovirus status using the catalog of TCR beta chain sequences. A later analysis assigned V and J genes by comparing TCR nucleotide sequences with IMGT/GENE-DB human TR gene sequences. The TCRdist pipeline was used in a later analysis to assign CDR3 sequences and most-parsimonious VDJ recombination scenarios. In a later analysis, each TCR beta chain was defined by its CDR3 amino acid sequence together with its V-gene family, and reads lacking a unique V-gene family were excluded. As a way to deal with suspected cross-contamination and a sequencing artifact, a later analysis dropped 592 nucleotide sequences that were highly shared and had low generation probability. In a later analysis, a clonal expansion index for each public chain was calculated from normalized within-repertoire ranks of inferred template counts. Generation probabilities in a later analysis came from a VDJ recombination model fitted to out-of-frame rearrangements, and those results were checked against IGoR. In a later analysis, hypergeometric tests were used to score TCR-TCR, TCR-HLA and TCR-CMV co-occurrence, with a repertoire-size bias correction applied to TCR pairs. False discovery rates were estimated in a later analysis by permuting HLA or CMV assignments 20 times. In a later analysis, co-occurring TCRs were grouped using DBSCAN, with TCRdist sequence similarity added in when clustering inside HLA-allele-positive subsets. Co-occurrence clustering excluded repertoires with fewer than 30,000 or more than 120,000 public chains, plus five with anomalous nucleotide sharing. As stored in TCRdb, this immuneACCESS dataset retains in-frame rearrangements with V and J assigned. A fraction of the clones does not appear; measured against another copy, unresolved V genes explain less than half of the discrepancy, and the remainder lacks a known reason. The V and J calls and clone size come from that table; D and trimming were worked out from the DNA. Within this sample are approximately 160,000 clones, with about 76% of them counted one time only. The biggest ten clones account for 7.4% of the sample.

In regard to this clone: The specificity of this receptor is unknown. No much larger clone exists at a distance of one base, and base qualities are not known.

V is shortened by 1 base, J by 1 base, and the region joining them spans 13 bases. CDR3 length: 16 amino acids, cysteine to phenylalanine. Just CDR3 DNA is preserved here, 48 bases in frame from base 1. The CDR1 and CDR2 encoded by the germline V gene (reference sequence) are LNHDA and SQIVND. The TCR sequence derives from a male donor in good health and CMV-seropositive. The chain links TRBV19 with TRBJ1-1; a tentative D match to TRBD1 spans 5 bases. Sequenced material: PBMCs. The CDR3 corresponds to CASSIGRGRRNTEAFF. DNA sequence: TGTGCCAGTAGTATAGGGAGGGGCCGGCGGAACACTGAAGCTTTCTTT.